This T cell receptor (beta chain) was captured in a study of blood T cell repertoires in COVID-19. V lost 5 bases, J lost 6 bases, and 15 bases lay in between. The CDR3 runs 14 residues. Per germline, CDR1 SGHRS and CDR2 YFSETQ. Sequenced by immunoSEQ multiplex PCR; TCRdb stores in-frame clones only, minus some. This sample carries about 170,000 clones, 82% of them seen once, and the ten largest clones take 8% to 11%. The sequence came from an elderly woman with active or convalescent COVID-19. The sample consisted of peripheral blood. The rearrangement uses TRBV5-1 and TRBJ2-1; TRBD2 might be the D (6 bases). CDR3 coding DNA: TGCGCCAGCAGTGATCCCGGGAGTTCCAATGAGCAGTTCTTC. Translation gives CASSDPGSSNEQFF.